Below, 17 T cell receptor beta chains from the same sample are listed, as sequenced in a study of T cells in women clearing cervical HPV infection. Here immunoSEQ multiplex PCR was the method, and the copy in TCRdb shows in-frame clones only, minus some. The sample table sets out tens of thousands of clones. The source material was blood buffy coat. These receptors were obtained from a woman between 18 and 70 years old with a cervical HPV16 infection that either progressed to CIN3+ or cleared (not recorded which).

A note on this clone: Read data end 3 residues before the CDR3 end; the end is taken from the germline J gene. The chain carries TRBV5-4 and TRBJ2-1; possibly TRBD2 for D (5 bases). Trimming cost V 5 bases and J 0 bases, with 15 bases left between them. The germline CDR1 and CDR2 sequences are SGHNT and YYREEE (reference sequence). The CDR3 totals 16 residues. Incomplete CDR3 DNA: TGTGCCAGCAGTAAGGTTGCGGGTCCCTCCTACAATGAG. Translating gives CASSKVAGPSYNE. The full CDR3 sequence reads CASSKVAGPSYNEQFF.

As concerns this clone: The read falls 3 residues short of the CDR3 end, and the missing part is taken from the germline J gene. This chain connects TRBV7-2 to TRBJ1-1, with 11 bases aligning to TRBD1. V trimming: 0 bases; J trimming: 6 bases; junction bases outside the gene matches: 3. CDR3 length equals 15 residues. The V gene's germline CDR1 is SGHTA and CDR2 FQGNSA. The CDR3 is CASSLAPGQGAEAFF. The CDR3 DNA, read in part, is TGTGCCAGCAGCTTAGCTCCGGGACAGGGGGCTGAA.

For this clone: The CDR3 end is not reached by the read, which stops 3 residues before it; the germline J gene fills it in. The rearrangement uses TRBV5-4 and TRBJ1-2; 8 nucleotides agree with TRBD1. With V trimmed by 2 bases and J by 4 bases, 4 bases remained unmatched. From germline, CDR1 is SGHNT and CDR2 YYREEE (reference sequence). The CDR3 consists of 14 residues. CDR3: CASSFDRGPYGYTF. The CDR3 bases that were read are TGTGCCAGCAGCTTCGACAGGGGCCCCTATGGC.

Remarks on this clone: The DNA ends 3 residues before the CDR3 does, and the rest of the CDR3 is filled in from the germline J gene. The chain couples TRBV7-9 to TRBJ1-1; 8 positions agree with TRBD1. The CDR3 covers 15 residues. The V and J ends lost 5 bases and 1 base, in that order; junction bases with no gene match: 6. CDR1 is SEHNR, CDR2 FQNEAQ, per germline (reference sequence). The CDR3: CASSTWTGRNTEAFF. The part of the CDR3 DNA that was read is TGTGCCAGCAGCACTTGGACAGGGCGGAACACTGAA. Variable domain in full (rest from reference TRBV7-9 and TRBJ1-1): DTGVSQNPRHKITKRGQNVTFRCDPISEHNRLYWYRQTLGQGPEFLTYFQNEAQLEKSRLLSDRFSAERPKGSFSTLEIQRTEQGDSAMYLCASSTWTGRNTEAFFGQGTRLTVV.

Regarding this clone: The read finishes 3 residues shy of the CDR3 end, and the germline J gene is used to complete it. The chain joins TRBV6-8 to TRBJ1-4, with D unresolved. CDR3 size: 15 residues. Trimming removed 7 bases from V and 0 bases from J, with 12 bases in between. The V gene's germline CDR1 is MNHGY and CDR2 SAAAGT. The covered CDR3 bases are TGTGCCAGCATTAAAGCAGGAGCAACTAATGAAAAA. This gives the protein CASIKAGATNEK. The whole CDR3 reads CASIKAGATNEKLFF.

CDR3 sequence reads: CASAVPSGSADTQYF. CDR3 DNA, as far as it was read: TGCGCCAGCGCTGTCCCTAGCGGGAGCGCAGATACG. J is TRBJ2-3 and V is TRBV5-1; TRBD2 agrees at 10 bases. The CDR3 end falls 3 residues outside the read, so it is completed with the germline J gene. The CDR3 totals 15 residues. V lost 7 bases, J lost 4 bases, and 9 bases stayed unmatched. The germline gives CDR1 SGHRS, CDR2 YFSETQ.

A remark on this clone: With the read ending 3 residues before the CDR3 end, the germline J gene is used to fill in that end. The chain employs TRBV5-6 and TRBJ2-4; tentative D call: TRBD1 (7 bases). Germline CDR1 reads SGHDT; CDR2 reads YYEEEE. The CDR3 has 15 amino acids. The sequenced part of the CDR3 DNA is TGTGCCAGCTCCGATTATGGGCAGGGGGGTCATGGT. Encoded protein: CASSDYGQGGHG. The CDR3 reads in full as CASSDYGQGGHGQYF.

As regards this clone: With the read ending 3 residues before the CDR3 end, the germline J gene is used to fill in that end. V usage is TRBV5-1 and J usage is TRBJ2-3; D is perhaps TRBD1 (5 bases). V was pared by 5 bases and J by 0 bases, with 10 bases between. This CDR3 is 14 amino acids long. Germline CDR1 is SGHRS and CDR2 is YFSETQ. The DNA read from the CDR3 is TGCGCCAGCAGTCTACAGGAGAGCACAGATACG. Amino acid sequence: CASSLQESTDT. The whole CDR3 reads CASSLQESTDTQYF.

As concerns this clone: Coverage ceases 3 residues before the CDR3 finishes, and the germline J gene fills in the end. The chain links TRBV19 to TRBJ2-2, with D uncertain. Germline CDR1 and CDR2: LNHDA and SQIVND (reference sequence). CDR3 size: 14 residues. With 6 bases removed from V and 6 bases from J, the gap between germline ends came to 14 bases. This CDR3 is CASRRTSSSGELFF. Partial CDR3 DNA: TGTGCCAGTAGACGAACATCTTCATCCGGGGAG.

A note on this clone: The CDR3 is cut off 3 residues early in the read; its end comes from the germline J gene. The V and J genes are TRBV18 and TRBJ2-4, with TRBD2 as a possible D gene (6 bases). The CDR3 is 14 residues long. The germline V gene has CDR1 KGHSH and CDR2 LQKENI. The sequenced CDR3 bases are TGTGCCAGCTCACCGAGGAGGGAGGACTATGGT. This gives the protein CASSPRREDYG. The entire CDR3 protein reads CASSPRREDYGQYF.

A remark on this clone: The read comes to an end 3 residues before the CDR3 does, leaving the germline J gene to fill in the end. This chain connects TRBV19 to TRBJ1-2; D may be TRBD1 (5 bases). V was cut by 9 bases and J by 7 bases, with 18 bases left in between. Germline assignment: CDR1 LNHDA and CDR2 SQIVND (reference sequence). This CDR3 has 13 residues. CDR3 sequence reads: CASKGPRSAGYTF. CDR3 bases read: TGTGCCAGCAAGGGGCCCCGGTCGGCTGGC.

As to this clone: From the germline J gene comes the end of the CDR3, since the read stops 3 residues before it. The chain combines TRBV29-1 with TRBJ1-3; D not resolved. Trimming stripped 7 bases from V and 4 bases from J, with 8 bases between. The CDR3 spans 11 residues. CDR1 and CDR2 (germline): SQVTM, ANQGSEA. Partial CDR3 DNA: TGCAGCGCCCTCGTGGGAAACACC. Its translation: CSALVGNT. The CDR3 in its entirety is CSALVGNTIYF.

Concerning this clone itself: The CDR3 is cut off 3 residues early in the read; its end comes from the germline J gene. This rearrangement joins TRBV12-3 or TRBV12-4 to TRBJ1-6; D might be TRBD1 (5 bases). Trimming removed 5 bases from V and 4 bases from J, with 15 bases in between. The CDR3 sequence is 16 residues long. CDR3 sequence: CASSHPDDRYNSPLHF. The CDR3 DNA, read in part, is TGTGCCAGCAGTCATCCCGATGACAGATATAATTCACCC.

With regard to this clone: The CDR3 end falls 3 residues outside the read, so it is completed with the germline J gene. This sequence joins TRBV5-4 and TRBJ2-3; weak D call: TRBD2 (6 bases). In germline, CDR1 is SGHNT, CDR2 YYREEE (reference sequence). CDR3 length: 14 residues. V lost 2 bases and J 4 bases, leaving 11 bases between the germline ends. CDR3 residues: CASSFELASDTQYF. CDR3 DNA (partial): TGTGCCAGCAGCTTTGAACTAGCTTCAGATACG.

As for this clone: Read sequence stops 3 residues before the CDR3 end, and the germline J gene provides the missing end. The rearrangement joins TRBV5-5 to TRBJ1-2; no definite D call. The CDR3 consists of 15 residues. Germline V lookup: CDR1 SGHKS, CDR2 YYEKEE (reference sequence). Trimming took 0 bases from V and 7 from J, leaving 16 bases between them. CDR3 amino acids: CASSLEIDGRGGYTF. The part of the CDR3 DNA that was read is TGTGCCAGCAGCTTGGAAATAGACGGCCGGGGTGGC.

As for this clone: The read halts 3 residues ahead of the CDR3 end, with the missing end drawn from the germline J gene. The chain joins TRBV7-8 to TRBJ2-3, with 8 bases identical to TRBD2. There are 16 residues in the CDR3. Trimming took 4 bases from V and 1 from J; bases not matched to a gene: 7. Per the germline V gene, CDR1 is SGHVS and CDR2 is FQNEAQ. CDR3 sequence: CASSSGLVIRTDTQYF. CDR3 DNA, as far as it was read: TGTGCCAGCAGCTCGGGACTAGTTATTCGCACAGATACG.

About this clone: The read comes to an end 3 residues before the CDR3 does, leaving the germline J gene to fill in the end. The chain is built from TRBV9 and TRBJ2-3; 10 nucleotides match TRBD2. The CDR3 extends over 13 amino acids. Germline CDR1 and CDR2: SGDLS and YYNGEE. The CDR3 bases that were read are TGTGCCAGCAGCGTAGCGGGACTAGCGACG. Its translation is CASSVAGLAT. The full CDR3 sequence reads CASSVAGLATQYF. Full variable domain (outside the CDR3, taken from reference TRBV9 and TRBJ2-3): DSGVTQTPKHLITATGQRVTLRCSPRSGDLSVYWYQQSLDQGLQFLIQYYNGEERAKGNILERFSAQQFPDLHSELNLSSLELGDSALYFCASSVAGLATQYFGPGTRLTVL.